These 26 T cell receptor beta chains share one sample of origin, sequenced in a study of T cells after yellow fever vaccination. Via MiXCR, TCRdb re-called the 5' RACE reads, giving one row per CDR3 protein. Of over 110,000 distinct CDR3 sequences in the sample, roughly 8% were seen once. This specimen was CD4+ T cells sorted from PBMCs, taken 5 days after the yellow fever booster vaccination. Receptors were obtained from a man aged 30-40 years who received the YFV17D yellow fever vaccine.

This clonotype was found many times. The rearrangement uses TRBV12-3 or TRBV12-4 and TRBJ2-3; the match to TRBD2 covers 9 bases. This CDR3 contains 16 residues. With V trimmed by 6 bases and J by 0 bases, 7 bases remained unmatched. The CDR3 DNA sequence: TGTGCCAGCAGCCGTGCGGCGGGAGGGAGCACAGATACGCAGTATTTT. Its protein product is CASSRAAGGSTDTQYF.

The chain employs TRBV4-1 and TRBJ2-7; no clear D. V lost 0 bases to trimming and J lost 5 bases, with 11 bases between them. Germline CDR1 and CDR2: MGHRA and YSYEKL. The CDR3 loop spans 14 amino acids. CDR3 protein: CASSQEIARDEQYF. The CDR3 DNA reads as TGCGCCAGCAGCCAAGAGATTGCCAGAGACGAGCAGTACTTC.

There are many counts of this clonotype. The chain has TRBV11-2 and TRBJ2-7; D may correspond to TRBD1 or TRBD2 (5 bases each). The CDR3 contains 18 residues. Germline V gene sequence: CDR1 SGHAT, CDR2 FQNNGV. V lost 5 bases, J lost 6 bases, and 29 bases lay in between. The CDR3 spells CASSQRKTRDHLSSEQYF. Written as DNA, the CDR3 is TGTGCCAGCAGCCAACGTAAAACCCGGGACCACCTCTCGAGCGAGCAGTACTTC.

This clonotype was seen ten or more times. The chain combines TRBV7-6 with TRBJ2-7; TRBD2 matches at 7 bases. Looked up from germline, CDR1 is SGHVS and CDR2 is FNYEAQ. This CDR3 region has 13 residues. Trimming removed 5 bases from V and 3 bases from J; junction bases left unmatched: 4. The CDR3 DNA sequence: TGTGCCAGCAGCGCGGGAGTGTTCTACGAGCAGTACTTC. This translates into CASSAGVFYEQYF.

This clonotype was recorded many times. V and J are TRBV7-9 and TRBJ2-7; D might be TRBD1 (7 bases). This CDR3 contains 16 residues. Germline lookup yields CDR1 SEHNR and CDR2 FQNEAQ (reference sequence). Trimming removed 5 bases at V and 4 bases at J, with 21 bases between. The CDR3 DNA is TGTGCCAGCAGCAACGCCGACAGGGACTTTTTATACGAGCAGTACTTC. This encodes CASSNADRDFLYEQYF.

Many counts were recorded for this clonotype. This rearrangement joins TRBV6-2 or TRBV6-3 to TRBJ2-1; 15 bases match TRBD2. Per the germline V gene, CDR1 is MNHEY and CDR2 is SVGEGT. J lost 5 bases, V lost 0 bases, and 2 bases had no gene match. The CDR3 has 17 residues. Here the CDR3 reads CASSYSGLAGGNNEQFF. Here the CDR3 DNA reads TGTGCCAGCAGTTACTCGGGACTAGCGGGAGGCAACAATGAGCAGTTCTTC.

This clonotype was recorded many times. The CDR3 region is CASSSGGMVQYF. The DNA of the CDR3 is TGTGCCAGCAGTTCCGGCGGGATGGTTCAGTACTTC. The chain links TRBV6-2 or TRBV6-3 to TRBJ2-4; the D gene is possibly TRBD2 (6 bases). CDR3 length: 12 amino acids. Germline loops: CDR1 MNHEY, CDR2 SVGEGT. Trimming took off 4 bases at V and 11 bases at J, with 12 bases between the two ends.

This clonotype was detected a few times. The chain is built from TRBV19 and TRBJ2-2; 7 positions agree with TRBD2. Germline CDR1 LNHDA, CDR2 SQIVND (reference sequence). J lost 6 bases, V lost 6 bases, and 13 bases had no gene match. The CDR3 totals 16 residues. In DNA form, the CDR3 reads TGTGCCAGTAGATATGGACTAGTCGGAGACTCCGGGGAGCTGTTTTTT. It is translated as CASRYGLVGDSGELFF.

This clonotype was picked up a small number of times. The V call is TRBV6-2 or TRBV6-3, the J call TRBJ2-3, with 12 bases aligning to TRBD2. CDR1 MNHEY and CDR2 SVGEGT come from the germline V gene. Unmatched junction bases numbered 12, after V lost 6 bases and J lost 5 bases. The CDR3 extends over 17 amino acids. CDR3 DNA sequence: TGTGCCAGCAGACCCCCTTGGACTAGCGGGATAGGAGATACGCAGTATTTT. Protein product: CASRPPWTSGIGDTQYF.

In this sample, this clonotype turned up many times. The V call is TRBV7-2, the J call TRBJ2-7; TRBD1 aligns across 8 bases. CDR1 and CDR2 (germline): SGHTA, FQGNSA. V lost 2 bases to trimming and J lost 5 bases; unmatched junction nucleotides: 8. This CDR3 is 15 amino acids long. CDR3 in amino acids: CASSLTGTGLHEQYF. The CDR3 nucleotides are TGTGCCAGCAGCTTAACCGGGACAGGCCTTCACGAGCAGTACTTC.

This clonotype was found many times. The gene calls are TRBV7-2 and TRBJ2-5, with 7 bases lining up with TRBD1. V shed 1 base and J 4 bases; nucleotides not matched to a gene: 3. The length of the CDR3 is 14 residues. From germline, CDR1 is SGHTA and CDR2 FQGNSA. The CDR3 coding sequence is TGTGCCAGCAGCTTAGGTCCAGGGGGAGAGACCCAGTACTTC. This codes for CASSLGPGGETQYF.

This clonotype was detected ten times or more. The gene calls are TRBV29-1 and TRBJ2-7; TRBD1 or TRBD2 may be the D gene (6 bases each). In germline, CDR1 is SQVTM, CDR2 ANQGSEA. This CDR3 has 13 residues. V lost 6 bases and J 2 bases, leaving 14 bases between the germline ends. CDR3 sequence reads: CSVRGVLAYEQYF. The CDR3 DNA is TGCAGCGTGAGGGGGGTTCTCGCCTACGAGCAGTACTTC.

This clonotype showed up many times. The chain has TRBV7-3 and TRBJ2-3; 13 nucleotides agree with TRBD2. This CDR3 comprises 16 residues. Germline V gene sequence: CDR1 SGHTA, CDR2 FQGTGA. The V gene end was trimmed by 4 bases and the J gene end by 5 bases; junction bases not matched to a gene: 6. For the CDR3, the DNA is TGTGCCAGCAGCTCGCGGACTAGCGGGAGAGGAGATACGCAGTATTTT. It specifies CASSSRTSGRGDTQYF.

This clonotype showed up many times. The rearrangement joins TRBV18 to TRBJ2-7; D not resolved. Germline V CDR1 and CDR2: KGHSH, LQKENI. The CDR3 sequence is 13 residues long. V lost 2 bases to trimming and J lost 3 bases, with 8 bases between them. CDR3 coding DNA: TGTGCCAGCTCACCAGACCACTACTACGAGCAGTACTTC. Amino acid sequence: CASSPDHYYEQYF.

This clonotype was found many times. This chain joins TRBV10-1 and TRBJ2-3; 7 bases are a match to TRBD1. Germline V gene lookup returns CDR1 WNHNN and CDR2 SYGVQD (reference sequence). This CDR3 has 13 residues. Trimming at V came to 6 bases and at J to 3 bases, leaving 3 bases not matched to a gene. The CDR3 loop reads CASSRQGTDTQYF. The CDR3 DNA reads TGCGCCAGCAGCAGACAGGGAACAGATACGCAGTATTTT.

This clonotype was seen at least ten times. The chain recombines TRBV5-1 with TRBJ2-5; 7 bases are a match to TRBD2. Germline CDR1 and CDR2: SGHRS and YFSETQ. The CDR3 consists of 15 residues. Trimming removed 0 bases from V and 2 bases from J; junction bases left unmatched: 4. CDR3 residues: CASSLALGGQETQYF. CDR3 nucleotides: TGCGCCAGCAGCTTGGCCCTCGGGGGGCAAGAGACCCAGTACTTC.

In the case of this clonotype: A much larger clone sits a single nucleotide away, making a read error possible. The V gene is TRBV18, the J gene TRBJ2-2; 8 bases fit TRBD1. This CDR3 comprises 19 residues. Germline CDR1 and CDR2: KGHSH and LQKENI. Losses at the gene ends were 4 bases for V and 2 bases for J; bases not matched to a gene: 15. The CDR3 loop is CASSLMIVAGTGNTGELFF. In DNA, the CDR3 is TGTGCCAGCTCACTTATGATTGTAGCCGGGACAGGAAACACCGGGGAGCTGTTTTTT. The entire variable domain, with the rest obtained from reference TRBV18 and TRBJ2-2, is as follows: NAGVMQNPRHLVRRRGQEARLRCSPMKGHSHVYWYRQLPEEGLKFMVYLQKENIIDESGMPKERFSAEFPKEGPSILRIQQVVRGDSAAYFCASSLMIVAGTGNTGELFFGEGSRLTVL.

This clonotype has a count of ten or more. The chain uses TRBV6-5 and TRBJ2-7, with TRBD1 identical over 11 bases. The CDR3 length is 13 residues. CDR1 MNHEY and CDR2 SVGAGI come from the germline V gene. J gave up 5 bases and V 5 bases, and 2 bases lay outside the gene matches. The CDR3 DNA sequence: TGTGCCAGCAGTCGGACAGGGGGCAACGAGCAGTACTTC. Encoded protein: CASSRTGGNEQYF.

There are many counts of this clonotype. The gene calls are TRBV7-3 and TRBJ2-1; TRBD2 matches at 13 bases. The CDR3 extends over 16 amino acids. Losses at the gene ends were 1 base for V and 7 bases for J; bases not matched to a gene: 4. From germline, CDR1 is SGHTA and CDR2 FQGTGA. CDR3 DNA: TGTGCCAGCAGCTTAAGACTAGCGGGAGGTCGAAATGAGCAGTTCTTC. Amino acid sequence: CASSLRLAGGRNEQFF.

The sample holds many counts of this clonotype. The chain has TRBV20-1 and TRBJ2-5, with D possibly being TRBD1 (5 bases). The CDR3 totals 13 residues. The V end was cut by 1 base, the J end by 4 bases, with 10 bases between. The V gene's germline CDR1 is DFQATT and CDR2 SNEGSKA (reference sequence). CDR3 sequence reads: CSARGGIIETQYF. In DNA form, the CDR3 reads TGCAGTGCTAGAGGGGGCATTATAGAGACCCAGTACTTC.

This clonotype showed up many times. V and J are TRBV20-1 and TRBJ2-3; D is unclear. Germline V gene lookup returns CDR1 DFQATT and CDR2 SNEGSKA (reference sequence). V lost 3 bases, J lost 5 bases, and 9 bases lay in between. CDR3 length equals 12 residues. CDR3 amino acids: CSARFSKDTQYF. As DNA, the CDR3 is TGCAGTGCTAGGTTCTCTAAAGATACGCAGTATTTT.

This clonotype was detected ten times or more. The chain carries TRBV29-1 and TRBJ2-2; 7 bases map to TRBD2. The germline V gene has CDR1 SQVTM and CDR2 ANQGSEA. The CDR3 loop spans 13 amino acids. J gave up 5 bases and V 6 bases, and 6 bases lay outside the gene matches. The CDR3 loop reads CSVRTRRTGELFF. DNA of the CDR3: TGCAGCGTGCGGACTAGACGGACCGGGGAGCTGTTTTTT.

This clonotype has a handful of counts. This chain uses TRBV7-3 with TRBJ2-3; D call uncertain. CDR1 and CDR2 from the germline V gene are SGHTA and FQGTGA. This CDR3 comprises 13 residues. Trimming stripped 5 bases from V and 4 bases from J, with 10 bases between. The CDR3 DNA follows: TGTGCCAGCAGCCTCTACGGTCCAGATACGCAGTATTTT. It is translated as CASSLYGPDTQYF.

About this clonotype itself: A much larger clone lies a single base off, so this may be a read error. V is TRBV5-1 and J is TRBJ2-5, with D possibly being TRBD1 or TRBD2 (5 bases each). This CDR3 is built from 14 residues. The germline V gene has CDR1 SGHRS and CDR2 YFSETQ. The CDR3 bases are TGCGCCAGCAGACTGGGACGGAACCAAGAGAACCAGTACTTC. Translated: CASRLGRNQENQYF.

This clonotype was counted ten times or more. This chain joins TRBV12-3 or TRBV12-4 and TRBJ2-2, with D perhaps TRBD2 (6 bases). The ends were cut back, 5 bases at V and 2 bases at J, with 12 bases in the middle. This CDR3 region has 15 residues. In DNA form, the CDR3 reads TGTGCCAGCAGTCCAGCGGGCCTAAACACCGGGGAGCTGTTTTTT. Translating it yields CASSPAGLNTGELFF.

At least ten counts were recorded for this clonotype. The CDR3 sequence is CASSVERTGGETQYF. As DNA, the CDR3 is TGTGCCAGCAGCGTAGAGAGGACAGGCGGAGAGACCCAGTACTTC. The chain combines TRBV9 with TRBJ2-5, with 7 positions matching TRBD1. In germline, CDR1 is SGDLS, CDR2 YYNGEE. The CDR3 contains 15 residues. The V gene end was trimmed by 0 bases and the J gene end by 4 bases; junction bases not matched to a gene: 6.